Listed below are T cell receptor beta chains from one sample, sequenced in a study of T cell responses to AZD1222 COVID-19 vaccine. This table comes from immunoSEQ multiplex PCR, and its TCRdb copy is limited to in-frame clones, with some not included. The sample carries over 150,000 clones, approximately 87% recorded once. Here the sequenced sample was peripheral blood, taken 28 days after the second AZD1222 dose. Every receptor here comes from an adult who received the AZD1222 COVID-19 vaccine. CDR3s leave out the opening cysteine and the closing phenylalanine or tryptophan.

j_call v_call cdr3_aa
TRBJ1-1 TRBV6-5 ASSPRQGATEAF
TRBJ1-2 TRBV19 ASSNEDRVYGYT
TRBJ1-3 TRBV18 ASSPGQSSGNTIY
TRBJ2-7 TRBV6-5 ASTRGGNYEQY
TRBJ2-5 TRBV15 ATTISGQETQY
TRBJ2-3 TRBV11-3 ASSLEAGTDTQY
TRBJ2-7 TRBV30 AWKADSHQYYEQY
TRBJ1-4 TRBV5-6 ASSLDGGYNRKLF
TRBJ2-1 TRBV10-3 AISENRGNEQF
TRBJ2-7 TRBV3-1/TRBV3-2 ASSQAAIHEQY
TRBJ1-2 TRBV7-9 ASSSLTTGSNYGYT
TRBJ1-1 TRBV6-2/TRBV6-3 ASSFDPERLQGGAEAF
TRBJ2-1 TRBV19 ASTLRAGGRETNEQF
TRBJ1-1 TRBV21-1 AVNPTGPMNTEAF
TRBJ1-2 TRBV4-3 ASSQIGKWGDRDIPGYT
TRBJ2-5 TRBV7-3 ASSLGGPQETQY
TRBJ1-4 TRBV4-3 ASSQDARQGNEKLF
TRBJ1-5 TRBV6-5 ASSYSLPSNQPQH
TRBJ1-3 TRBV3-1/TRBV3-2 ASSQEDRGRNTIY
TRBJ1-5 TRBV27 ASSLTGLNQPQH
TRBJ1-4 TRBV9 ASSGGPAQRDEKLF
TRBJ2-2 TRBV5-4 ASSRRQGDTGELF
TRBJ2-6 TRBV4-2 ASSQARQSGANVLT
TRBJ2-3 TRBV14 ASSLADNTQY
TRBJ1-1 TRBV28 ASSQGGDTEAF
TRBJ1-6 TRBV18 ASSPVGSGNSPLH
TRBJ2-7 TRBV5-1 ASSAGEGGDEQY
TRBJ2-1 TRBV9 ASSDPGPGQF
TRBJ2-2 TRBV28 ASRRQGRIGELF
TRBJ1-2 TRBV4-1 ASSQEAYLYGYT
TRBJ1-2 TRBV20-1 SASLTGTDGYT
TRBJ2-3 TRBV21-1 ASSKVGRLDQLDTKCIHTDTQY